The rows below give T cell receptor beta chains drawn from one sample of a study of T cells after yellow fever vaccination. In TCRdb, the 5' RACE reads were re-called with MiXCR into one record per CDR3 protein. The data hold approximately 330,000 distinct CDR3 sequences, with over 4% observed a single time. The sample consisted of PBMCs, taken 5 days after the yellow fever booster vaccination. The origin of the receptors is a man aged 18 to 30 who received the YFV17D yellow fever vaccine. Each CDR3 is given with its conserved first and last residue. A D gene is named only where the DNA matches it firmly. Some rows mark clone size as missing; the rest say once, few, many or name a class of expanded clone.

j_call,v_call,d_call,clone_size,cdr3_aa,cdr3_nt
TRBJ1-3,TRBV5-1,.,few,CASRWDANSGNTIYF,TGCGCCAGCAGATGGGACGCCAACTCTGGAAACACCATATATTTT
TRBJ1-5,TRBV6-6,TRBD1,.,CASRWDRNLNQPQHF,TGTGCCAGCAGATGGGACAGAAACTTAAATCAGCCCCAGCATTTT
TRBJ2-7,TRBV20-1,TRBD1,many,CSARSDRGNYEQYF,TGCAGTGCTCGTTCCGACAGGGGAAACTACGAGCAGTACTTC
TRBJ2-5,TRBV7-8,.,many,CASSLGLSLGGTQYF,TGTGCCAGCAGCTTAGGCCTGTCGCTTGGGGGGACCCAGTACTTC
TRBJ1-1,TRBV5-1,.,.,CSSSLVGEGNTEAFF,TGCTCCAGCAGCTTGGTGGGGGAGGGGAACACTGAAGCTTTCTTT
TRBJ2-3,TRBV9,.,many,CASSPFRTTDTQYF,TGTGCCAGCAGCCCTTTTCGGACAACAGATACGCAGTATTTT
TRBJ1-1,TRBV4-2,.,.,CASSQDVGGGAFF,TGTGCCAGCAGCCAAGACGTAGGGGGGGGAGCTTTCTTT
TRBJ1-4,TRBV28,.,few,CASTLGGLGEKLFF,TGTGCCAGCACCCTAGGGGGACTTGGAGAAAAACTGTTTTTT
TRBJ2-2,TRBV24-1,.,many,CATMRTEGTGELFF,TGTGCCACCATGAGGACGGAAGGTACCGGGGAGCTGTTTTTT
TRBJ2-6,TRBV2,.,.,CASRNRVPGANVLTF,TGTGCCAGCAGAAACAGGGTTCCTGGGGCCAACGTCCTGACTTTC
TRBJ1-1,TRBV7-9,.,.,CASRELGAVTEAFF,TGTGCCAGCAGGGAGTTGGGGGCCGTCACTGAAGCTTTCTTT
TRBJ2-3,TRBV4-1,TRBD2,few,CASSQEGSGRADTQYF,TGCGCCAGCAGCCAAGAGGGTAGCGGGAGGGCGGATACGCAGTATTTT
TRBJ1-1,TRBV5-6,.,.,CASSTREVAAEAFF,TGTGCCAGCAGCACAAGGGAGGTTGCAGCTGAAGCTTTCTTT
TRBJ2-1,TRBV7-9,.,.,CASSLKKTNLLNEQFF,TGTGCCAGCAGCTTAAAGAAGACGAACCTGCTAAATGAGCAGTTCTTC
TRBJ1-1,TRBV10-3,.,.,CAVATPGGGVNTEAFF,TGTGCCGTCGCAACCCCGGGAGGAGGGGTGAACACTGAAGCTTTCTTT
TRBJ2-7,TRBV30,.,.,CAWSVMGLGEQYF,TGTGCCTGGAGTGTTATGGGCCTGGGGGAGCAGTACTTC
TRBJ2-1,TRBV24-1,.,few,CATSGGSLEQFF,TGTGCCACCAGTGGAGGAAGCTTGGAGCAGTTCTTC
TRBJ2-3,TRBV24-1,.,many,CATMQADTQYF,TGTGCCACCATGCAAGCAGATACGCAGTATTTT
TRBJ1-1,TRBV7-9,.,.,CASSSVGPPTEAFF,TGTGCCAGCAGCTCCGTAGGGCCACCTACTGAAGCTTTCTTT
TRBJ2-2,TRBV27,TRBD2,few,CASSLLGTSGSNTGELFF,TGTGCCAGCAGTTTACTGGGGACTAGCGGGTCGAACACCGGGGAGCTGTTTTTT
TRBJ2-3,TRBV20-1,.,few,CSVILSGGRPDTQYF,TGCAGTGTCATTCTGTCCGGGGGCCGGCCAGATACGCAGTATTTT
TRBJ2-1,TRBV7-2,TRBD1,.,CASSQRDRLAYNEQFF,TGTGCCAGCAGCCAACGGGACAGGTTGGCCTACAATGAGCAGTTCTTC
TRBJ2-7,TRBV4-1,TRBD1,few,CASSQPGQGPKEQYF,TGCGCCAGCAGCCAACCGGGACAGGGCCCTAAGGAGCAGTACTTC
TRBJ1-2,TRBV20-1,.,.,CSARDRINYGYTF,TGCAGTGCTAGAGATCGTATAAACTATGGCTACACCTTC
TRBJ2-3,TRBV7-3,TRBD2,few,CASSLTGTSGGGTDTQYF,TGTGCCAGCAGCTTAACGGGGACTAGCGGGGGCGGCACAGATACGCAGTATTTT
TRBJ2-5,TRBV10-3,.,many,CAISEALGIQETQYF,TGTGCCATCAGTGAGGCATTGGGGATACAAGAGACCCAGTACTTC
TRBJ2-5,TRBV4-2,.,.,CASSQDSGRWETQYF,TGTGCCAGCAGCCAAGATTCTGGGAGGTGGGAGACCCAGTACTTC
TRBJ2-5,TRBV5-1,.,.,CASSLEASETQYF,TGCGCCAGCAGCTTGGAAGCTTCTGAGACCCAGTACTTC
TRBJ1-1,TRBV28,TRBD1,many,CASRPPTGIYTEAFF,TGTGCCAGCAGACCGCCGACAGGGATATACACTGAAGCTTTCTTT
TRBJ1-2,TRBV19,.,few,CASSGLQGRSGYTF,TGTGCCAGTAGCGGCTTGCAGGGGCGGAGTGGCTACACCTTC
TRBJ2-1,TRBV6-5,.,many,CASSYFLGNEQFF,TGTGCCAGCAGTTACTTTCTGGGGAATGAGCAGTTCTTC
TRBJ1-5,TRBV2,.,.,CASSDHRESQHF,TGTGCCAGCAGTGACCACAGGGAGTCCCAGCATTTT
TRBJ2-3,TRBV4-3,.,many,CASSQGQGLGTQYF,TGCGCCAGCAGCCAAGGCCAGGGGCTGGGTACGCAGTATTTT
TRBJ2-1,TRBV18,TRBD1,few,CASFGQGGGEQFF,TGTGCCAGCTTCGGACAGGGCGGAGGTGAGCAGTTCTTC
TRBJ1-4,TRBV7-9,TRBD1,.,CASSLGTGSEKLFF,TGTGCCAGCAGCTTAGGGACAGGGAGTGAAAAACTGTTTTTT
TRBJ1-4,TRBV6-5,.,many,CASSYSPGATNEKLFF,TGTGCCAGCAGTTACTCACCGGGGGCAACTAATGAAAAACTGTTTTTT
TRBJ2-1,TRBV9,.,few,CASSVVGTGGVDNEQFF,TGTGCCAGCAGCGTCGTTGGAACGGGGGGCGTGGACAATGAGCAGTTCTTC
TRBJ2-1,TRBV7-9,.,few,CASSLAGGQNEQFF,TGTGCCAGCAGCTTAGCGGGGGGGCAAAATGAGCAGTTCTTC
TRBJ2-7,TRBV4-3,TRBD2,.,CASSQGLVGGSSYEQYF,TGCGCCAGCAGCCAGGGACTAGTAGGGGGGAGCTCCTACGAGCAGTACTTC
TRBJ2-3,TRBV4-3,.,many,CATSWRASRGTDTQYF,TGCGCCACCTCTTGGAGGGCCTCTAGGGGCACAGATACGCAGTATTTT
TRBJ2-2,TRBV7-2,TRBD1,many,CASSFRTGVTGELFF,TGTGCCAGCAGCTTCCGGACAGGCGTCACCGGGGAGCTGTTTTTT